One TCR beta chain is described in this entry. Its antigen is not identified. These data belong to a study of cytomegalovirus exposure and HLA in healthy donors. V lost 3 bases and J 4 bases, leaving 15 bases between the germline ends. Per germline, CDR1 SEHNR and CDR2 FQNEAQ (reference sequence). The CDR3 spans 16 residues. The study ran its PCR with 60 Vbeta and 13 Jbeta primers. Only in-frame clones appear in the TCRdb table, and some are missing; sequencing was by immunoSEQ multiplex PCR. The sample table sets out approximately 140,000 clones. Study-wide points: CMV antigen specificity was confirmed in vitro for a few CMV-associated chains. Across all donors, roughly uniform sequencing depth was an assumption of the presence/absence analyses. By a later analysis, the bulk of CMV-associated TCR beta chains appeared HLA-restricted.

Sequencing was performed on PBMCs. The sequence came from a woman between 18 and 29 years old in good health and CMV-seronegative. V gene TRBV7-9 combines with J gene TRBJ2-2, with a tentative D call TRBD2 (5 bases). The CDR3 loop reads CASSLKRRVPTGELFF. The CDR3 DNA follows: TGTGCCAGCAGCTTGAAAAGGCGGGTACCCACCGGGGAGCTGTTTTTT.